This TCR beta chain was identified in a study of persistence of HIV-infected CD4 T cells. Concerning this clone: Its antigen is undetermined.

Germline CDR1 MNHNS, CDR2 SASEGT. This CDR3 has 15 amino acids. V shed 1 base, J shed 7 bases, and the junction held 2 bases outside the gene matches. The immunoSEQ assay was version 4, run in survey mode. Some clones are missing from TCRdb's copy, which holds only in-frame ones; the method was immunoSEQ multiplex PCR. This sample yields over 60,000 clones, of which over 60% are seen a single time; 1.5% to 2% belongs to the top ten. Overlapping HIV-1 Gag 15-mer peptides at about 1 ug per peptide per mL were used. CD40L-negative CD69-negative CD45RO-high memory CD4+ T cells were sorted as populations depleted of antigen-responding cells.

The sample consisted of CD4+ T cells sorted from PBMCs after roughly 18-hour stimulation, taken from a patient who received antiretroviral therapy. The clonotype comes from an adult man with HIV who was CMV-seropositive. The chain is built from TRBV6-1 and TRBJ2-1, with TRBD2 matching 12 bases. For the CDR3, the DNA is TGTGCCAGCAGTGAAGGACTAGCGGGGGTTAATGAGCAGTTCTTC. Its translation is CASSEGLAGVNEQFF.